The 22 T cell receptor beta chains listed next were all sequenced from one sample in a study of T cells in Graves' hyperthyroidism and ophthalmopathy. There were TCR beta CDR3 regions amplified from RNA transcripts. The TCR CDR3 was amplified in a first-round RT-PCR using the HTBI primer set. TCRdb reprocessed the multiplex PCR reads via MiXCR and lists one record per CDR3 protein. Here the sample spans fewer than 400,000 distinct CDR3 sequences, just under 25% being singletons. Sequencing was performed on blood. These receptor sequences come from a man in his fifties or sixties with Graves' hyperthyroidism.

This clonotype was seen many times. This chain links TRBV20-1 with TRBJ1-1, with D tentatively TRBD1 (5 bases). The V end lost 4 bases, the J end lost 0 bases, and 9 bases lay between the germline ends. This CDR3 comprises 13 residues. Germline loops: CDR1 DFQATT, CDR2 SNEGSKA (reference sequence). The CDR3 is CSATWDLNTEAFF. Written as DNA, the CDR3 is TGCAGTGCTACCTGGGACTTGAACACTGAAGCTTTCTTT.

V usage is TRBV5-1 and J usage is TRBJ1-1; possibly TRBD1 for D (5 bases). The germline V and J ends were trimmed by 1 base and 1 base, with 11 bases remaining between them. Germline V gene lookup returns CDR1 SGHRS and CDR2 YFSETQ. There are 15 residues in the CDR3. The CDR3 bases are TGCGCCAGCAGCTTGAACGCAGGGAAGAACACTGAAGCTTTCTTT. As protein: CASSLNAGKNTEAFF.

The chain carries TRBV7-9 and TRBJ2-7; 10 nucleotides align to TRBD2. The germline CDR1 and CDR2 sequences are SEHNR and FQNEAQ (reference sequence). The CDR3 extends over 16 amino acids. Trimming cost V 1 base and J 2 bases; bases outside gene matches: 5. The DNA for the CDR3 is TGTGCCAGCAGCTTAGTCCCTAGCGGGAGAACCTACGAGCAGTACTTC. It translates to CASSLVPSGRTYEQYF. The variable domain in full, completed from reference TRBV7-9 and TRBJ2-7, reads DTGVSQNPRHKITKRGQNVTFRCDPISEHNRLYWYRQTLGQGPEFLTYFQNEAQLEKSRLLSDRFSAERPKGSFSTLEIQRTEQGDSAMYLCASSLVPSGRTYEQYFGPGTRLTVT.

This clonotype has just a few counts. The chain has TRBV3-1 and TRBJ2-7, with D perhaps matching TRBD1 or TRBD2 (6 bases each). This CDR3 is built from 16 residues. The germline gives CDR1 LGHDT, CDR2 YNNKEL (reference sequence). V dropped 1 base and J dropped 3 bases, with 16 bases sitting between them. The DNA of the CDR3 is TGTGCCAGCAGCCAAGCAGGGGTAGCGGAGCTCTACGAGCAGTACTTC. This translates into CASSQAGVAELYEQYF.

J is TRBJ1-1 and V is TRBV5-1, with 9 bases aligning to TRBD1. CDR3 length: 15 residues. Germline V gene data show CDR1 as SGHRS and CDR2 as YFSETQ. Trimming cost V 1 base and J 3 bases; bases outside gene matches: 4. Here the CDR3 DNA reads TGCGCCAGCAGCTTGACAGGGGGCGTTGACACTGAAGCTTTCTTT. Translated, it gives CASSLTGGVDTEAFF.

This clonotype was counted only a few times. This chain connects TRBV2 to TRBJ2-7; D is possibly TRBD2 (5 bases). The CDR3 runs 12 residues. The V and J ends lost 6 bases and 7 bases respectively, with 13 bases between them. Per germline, CDR1 SNHLY and CDR2 FYNNEI. The CDR3 spells CASRAGLMEQYF. For the CDR3, the DNA is TGTGCCAGCAGGGCGGGTCTCATGGAGCAGTACTTC.

This clonotype turned up a few times. This rearrangement joins TRBV20-1 to TRBJ2-1; possible D gene TRBD1, 5 bases. The V gene lost 6 bases and the J gene lost 2 bases, with 14 bases spanning the gap. The CDR3 has 14 amino acids. The germline V gene encodes CDR1 DFQATT and CDR2 SNEGSKA (reference sequence). In DNA, the CDR3 is TGCAGTGCACGTCAGGGCAGAACCTACAATGAGCAGTTCTTC. It yields the protein CSARQGRTYNEQFF.

This clonotype came up a few times. J is TRBJ2-2 and V is TRBV3-1; 8 nucleotides match TRBD2. V shed 6 bases and J 8 bases; nucleotides not matched to a gene: 5. Germline CDR1 and CDR2: LGHDT and YNNKEL (reference sequence). The CDR3 spans 13 residues. The CDR3 loop reads CASRAGGSGELFF. In nucleotides, the CDR3 is TGTGCCAGCAGGGCGGGGGGATCGGGGGAGCTGTTTTTT.

This clonotype showed up just a few times. The chain combines TRBV6-1 with TRBJ2-5; no definite D call. CDR1 and CDR2 (germline): MNHNS, SASEGT. V was cut by 3 bases and J by 2 bases, with 16 bases left in between. The CDR3 length is 16 residues. Here the CDR3 reads CASSELRTSPQETQYF. As DNA, the CDR3 is TGTGCCAGCAGTGAGCTAAGGACGTCACCTCAAGAGACCCAGTACTTC.

The V call is TRBV20-1, the J call TRBJ2-7, with 8 bases matching TRBD1. The junction had 9 bases not matched to a gene; V was cut back by 3 bases and J by 5 bases. Germline assignment: CDR1 DFQATT and CDR2 SNEGSKA (reference sequence). The CDR3 spans 14 residues. This CDR3 reads CSARPNGQGHEQYF. The CDR3 DNA reads as TGCAGTGCTAGGCCCAATGGACAGGGACACGAGCAGTACTTC.

This clonotype has a count of ten or more. The rearrangement links TRBV11-2 to TRBJ2-3; 7 positions match TRBD2. Unmatched junction bases numbered 2, after V lost 1 base and J lost 4 bases. Germline V gene lookup returns CDR1 SGHAT and CDR2 FQNNGV. This CDR3 is built from 14 residues. CDR3 region: CASSLGTRSDTQYF. CDR3 nucleotide sequence: TGTGCCAGCAGCTTAGGGACTAGGTCAGATACGCAGTATTTT.

This clonotype has a single count. The chain uses TRBV3-1 and TRBJ1-5; D unclear. The CDR3 runs to 13 residues. CDR1 and CDR2 from the germline V gene are LGHDT and YNNKEL (reference sequence). The ends were cut back, 1 base at V and 9 bases at J, with 10 bases in the middle. The CDR3 protein is CASSQGLVGPQHF. The CDR3 nucleotides are TGTGCCAGCAGCCAAGGACTGGTCGGGCCCCAGCATTTT.

In its sample, this clonotype was seen many times. This chain connects TRBV7-2 to TRBJ2-3, with 9 bases matching TRBD2. The germline gives CDR1 SGHTA, CDR2 FQGNSA. The CDR3 runs 16 residues. The V and J ends lost 3 bases and 5 bases, in that order; junction bases with no gene match: 9. DNA for the CDR3: TGTGCCAGCAGCTTTAAGGCTAGCGGGAACGTAGATACGCAGTATTTT. Translating gives CASSFKASGNVDTQYF.

There are a few counts of this clonotype. V is TRBV12-3 or TRBV12-4 and J is TRBJ2-6; no definite D call. V lost 10 bases and J 0 bases, leaving 10 bases between the germline ends. The CDR3 length is 14 residues. In nucleotides, the CDR3 is TGTGCCACCAGGAGTCGCTCTGGGGCCAACGTCCTGACTTTC. Translating gives CATRSRSGANVLTF.

V and J are TRBV29-1 and TRBJ1-5, with unresolved D. The V end was cut by 4 bases, the J end by 7 bases, with 17 bases between. Germline V CDR1 and CDR2: SQVTM, ANQGSEA. CDR3 length equals 14 residues. CDR3 sequence (DNA): TGCAGCGTTGCGAGATCCCCGGATGGACAGCCCCAGCATTTT. This encodes CSVARSPDGQPQHF.

The V and J genes are TRBV7-3 and TRBJ1-3; TRBD1 might be the D (6 bases). The CDR3 runs 15 residues. Germline V gene sequence: CDR1 SGHTA, CDR2 FQGTGA. V lost 4 bases, J lost 0 bases, and 10 bases lay in between. CDR3 DNA sequence: TGTGCCAGCAGCTCGGGACACAGCTCTGGAAACACCATATATTTT. Translated, it gives CASSSGHSSGNTIYF.

The rearrangement joins TRBV4-1 to TRBJ2-3; 9 bases agree with TRBD2. Germline trimming cut 1 base from V and 5 bases from J; bases unmatched to any gene: 7. The CDR3 extends over 16 amino acids. Germline V gene lookup returns CDR1 MGHRA and CDR2 YSYEKL. CDR3 protein: CASSQALAGAIDTQYF. CDR3 bases: TGCGCCAGCAGCCAAGCGTTAGCGGGAGCTATAGATACGCAGTATTTT.

This clonotype appeared many times. This chain links TRBV29-1 with TRBJ1-2, with D possibly matching TRBD1 (5 bases). V gave up 3 bases and J gave up 0 bases, with 11 bases separating them. The V gene's germline CDR1 is SQVTM and CDR2 ANQGSEA. This CDR3 has 14 amino acids. The CDR3 DNA reads as TGCAGCGTTGATTCAGGGTCAGCTAACTATGGCTACACCTTC. Translated: CSVDSGSANYGYTF.

This clonotype was counted ten times or more. The chain uses TRBV3-1 and TRBJ2-2; 10 bases agree with TRBD2. The CDR3 is 17 amino acids. Germline CDR1 and CDR2: LGHDT and YNNKEL (reference sequence). With 3 bases clipped from V and 7 bases from J, the junction kept 11 bases outside the gene matches. CDR3 amino acids: CASSQVGAGGPSGELFF. CDR3 sequence (DNA): TGTGCCAGCAGCCAGGTGGGAGCGGGAGGGCCGAGCGGGGAGCTGTTTTTT.

As regards this clonotype: The junction departs from germline at one end; a sequencing error may be responsible. CDR3 amino acids: CATQGGVNTGGLFF. The CDR3 region has the DNA TGTGCCACACAGGGGGGCGTAAACACCGGGGGGCTGTTTTTT. The chain combines TRBV11-3 with TRBJ2-2; 8 nucleotides match TRBD1. CDR1 and CDR2 from the germline V gene are SGHNT and YENEEA. The CDR3 contains 14 residues.

The sample holds many counts of this clonotype. The chain combines TRBV2 with TRBJ2-3; D is possibly TRBD1 or TRBD2 (5 bases each). V shed 1 base and J shed 7 bases, with 6 bases lying between them. CDR1 and CDR2 from the germline V gene are SNHLY and FYNNEI. The CDR3 contains 12 residues. This CDR3 is CASSEGGNTQYF. The CDR3 DNA sequence: TGTGCCAGCAGTGAAGGGGGGAATACGCAGTATTTT. The full variable domain, completed using reference TRBV2 and TRBJ2-3, is EPEVTQTPSHQVTQMGQEVILRCVPISNHLYFYWYRQILGQKVEFLVSFYNNEISEKSEIFDDQFSVERPDGSNFTLKIRSTKLEDSAMYFCASSEGGNTQYFGPGTRLTVL.

This chain connects TRBV2 to TRBJ2-2, with D tentatively TRBD2 (6 bases). V was pared by 3 bases and J by 2 bases, with 10 bases between. The CDR3 runs 15 residues. Germline V gene lookup returns CDR1 SNHLY and CDR2 FYNNEI. This CDR3 is CASSDGGKNTGELFF. CDR3 bases: TGTGCCAGCAGTGATGGCGGGAAAAACACCGGGGAGCTGTTTTTT.